This T cell receptor beta chain was recorded in a study of CD8 T cells in ankylosing spondylitis. Whole-study results and caveats: Characteristic, it appeared, of ankylosing spondylitis blood was a TCR beta motif of 7 or 8 highly homologous variants. As reported, disease-linked clones showed significant enrichment in matched ankylosing spondylitis synovial fluid.

V lost 4 bases, J lost 4 bases, and 17 bases lay in between. The length of the CDR3 is 15 residues. The germline V gene encodes CDR1 DFQATT and CDR2 SNEGSKA (reference sequence). In regard to this clonotype: Its specificity is unknown.

From the 5' RACE reads, TCRdb called clonotypes with MiXCR, one entry per CDR3 protein. The sample gives 700,000 or so distinct CDR3 sequences, 15% to 20% of which show up once; 19% is in the top ten. The source is a male donor with ankylosing spondylitis. The V and J genes are TRBV20-1 and TRBJ1-5; D might be TRBD1 (5 bases). The sequencing input was blood, either unsorted or a sorted T cell fraction (not recorded which). The CDR3 loop reads CSATTPRGANQPQHF. CDR3 nucleotides: TGCAGTGCTACCACCCCGAGGGGTGCAAATCAGCCCCAGCATTTT.